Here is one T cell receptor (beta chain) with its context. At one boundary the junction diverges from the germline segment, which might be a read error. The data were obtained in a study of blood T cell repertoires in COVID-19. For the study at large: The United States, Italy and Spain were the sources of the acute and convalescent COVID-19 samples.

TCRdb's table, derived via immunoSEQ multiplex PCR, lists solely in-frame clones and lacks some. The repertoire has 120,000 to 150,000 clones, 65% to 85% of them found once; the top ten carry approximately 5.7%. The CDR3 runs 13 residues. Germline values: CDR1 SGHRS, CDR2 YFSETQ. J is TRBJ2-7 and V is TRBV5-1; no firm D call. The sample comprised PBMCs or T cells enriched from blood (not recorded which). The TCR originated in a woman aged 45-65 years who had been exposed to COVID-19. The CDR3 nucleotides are TGCGCCAGCAGTTTGGGCCAGAACTACGAGCAGTACTTC. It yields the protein CASSLGQNYEQYF.